These 5 T cell receptor beta chains originate from one sample sequenced in a study of T cells after yellow fever vaccination. Using its own MiXCR run on the 5' RACE reads, TCRdb lists one record per CDR3 protein. The top ten hold 1.1% of the sample, which has about 230,000 distinct CDR3 sequences, 6% to 8% seen once. The material was CD4+ T cells sorted from PBMCs, obtained on the day of the yellow fever booster vaccination. All receptors come from a man aged 30 to 39 who received the YFV17D yellow fever vaccine.

This clonotype was picked up many times. The rearrangement links TRBV7-2 to TRBJ2-5; 7 positions match TRBD2. With V trimmed by 1 base and J by 5 bases, 7 bases remained unmatched. Germline-derived CDR1 and CDR2 are SGHTA and FQGNSA. CDR3 length: 15 residues. This CDR3 reads CASSLVAGEGETQYF. CDR3 nucleotides: TGTGCCAGCAGCTTAGTGGCGGGAGAGGGGGAGACCCAGTACTTC. The full variable domain, its missing parts supplied by reference TRBV7-2 and TRBJ2-5, is GAGVSQSPSNKVTEKGKDVELRCDPISGHTALYWYRQSLGQGLEFLIYFQGNSAPDKSGLPSDRFSAERTGGSVSTLTIQRTQQEDSAVYLCASSLVAGEGETQYFGPGTRLLVL.

The chain recombines TRBV4-3 with TRBJ1-2; D is unclear. This CDR3 spans 17 amino acids. Trimming cost V 0 bases and J 5 bases, with 19 bases left between them. Per germline, CDR1 LGHNA and CDR2 YSLEER. DNA of the CDR3: TGCGCCAGCAGCCAAGATCTAGGCCTCCGTCTAGGGTATGGCTACACCTTC. It encodes CASSQDLGLRLGYGYTF.

V and J are TRBV20-1 and TRBJ2-7; D might be TRBD1 (5 bases). This CDR3 comprises 13 residues. Germline CDR1 is DFQATT and CDR2 is SNEGSKA (reference sequence). V was clipped by 0 bases and J by 6 bases, with 12 bases between them. The CDR3 nucleotides are TGCAGTGCTAGAGATCAGGGTGGCGGCGAGCAGTACTTC. Amino acid sequence: CSARDQGGGEQYF.

This clonotype was observed at least ten times. This chain uses TRBV5-1 with TRBJ2-1; 9 bases are a match to TRBD2. The ends lost 1 base at V and 7 bases at J; junction bases unmatched: 9. The CDR3 is 16 amino acids. Germline V gives CDR1 SGHRS, CDR2 YFSETQ. The CDR3 bases are TGCGCCAGCAGCTTGTCTGCGGCGGGAGGGGGGAATGAGCAGTTCTTC. This codes for CASSLSAAGGGNEQFF.

The V gene is TRBV14, the J gene TRBJ1-6; the D gene is possibly TRBD1 (6 bases). This CDR3 contains 15 residues. CDR1 and CDR2 (germline): SGHDN, FVKESK. V lost 6 bases to trimming and J lost 6 bases, with 15 bases between them. The CDR3 region is CASRPTTGLNSPLHF. CDR3 sequence (DNA): TGTGCCAGCAGACCAACGACAGGACTTAATTCACCCCTCCACTTT.